Following are 5 T cell receptor beta chains from one sample sequenced in a study of shared clonotypes between healthy human individuals. Positively selected for CCR7, the CD45RO-negative cells used as naive CD8 cells excluded terminally differentiated effector memory CD45RA+ cells. Assay: immunoSEQ multiplex PCR; the TCRdb copy retains only in-frame clones and omits some. The sample has 2 million to 2.5 million clones, about 95% seen once. The material sequenced was naive CD8+ T cells sorted from blood. The source is a man younger than 35 in good health.

The chain recombines TRBV5-8 with TRBJ2-1, with a weak D call TRBD2 (5 bases). CDR3 length equals 15 residues. Germline V gene sequence: CDR1 SGHTS, CDR2 YDEGEE. Trimming stripped 2 bases from V and 10 bases from J, with 19 bases between. CDR3 nucleotides: TGTGCCAGCAGCTTTACGGCTAGCCCCCTAAAAGAGCAGTTCTTC. Protein sequence: CASSFTASPLKEQFF.

This clone was recorded a few times. The chain recombines TRBV10-2 with TRBJ2-1; the D is unclear. This CDR3 region has 15 residues. V lost 2 bases and J 0 bases, leaving 8 bases between the germline ends. Germline lookup yields CDR1 WSHSY and CDR2 SAAADI. The CDR3: CASSEDSSSYNEQFF. DNA of the CDR3: TGCGCCAGCAGTGAGGACTCCAGCTCCTACAATGAGCAGTTCTTC.

The chain has TRBV27 and TRBJ2-4; the match to TRBD1 covers 9 bases. Germline CDR1 is MNHEY and CDR2 is SMNVEV (reference sequence). The ends lost 4 bases at V and 8 bases at J; junction bases unmatched: 3. The CDR3 contains 13 residues. CDR3 bases: TGTGCCAGCAGTTACGACAGGGGGGACATTCAGTACTTC. It translates to CASSYDRGDIQYF.

The chain is built from TRBV4-3 and TRBJ2-1; 11 nucleotides match TRBD2. In germline, CDR1 is LGHNA, CDR2 YSLEER. Trimming cost V 3 bases and J 4 bases; bases outside gene matches: 5. This CDR3 has 16 residues. Here the CDR3 DNA reads TGCGCCAGCAGCCATATACTAGCGGGAGAATACAATGAGCAGTTCTTC. It specifies CASSHILAGEYNEQFF.

This chain links TRBV5-1 with TRBJ2-7; D may be TRBD1 or TRBD2 (5 bases each). This CDR3 contains 15 residues. V lost 3 bases and J 0 bases, leaving 13 bases between the germline ends. Germline CDR1 reads SGHRS; CDR2 reads YFSETQ. The CDR3 loop reads CASSWGRQSSYEQYF. The CDR3, as DNA: TGCGCCAGCAGCTGGGGACGGCAGAGCTCCTACGAGCAGTACTTC.